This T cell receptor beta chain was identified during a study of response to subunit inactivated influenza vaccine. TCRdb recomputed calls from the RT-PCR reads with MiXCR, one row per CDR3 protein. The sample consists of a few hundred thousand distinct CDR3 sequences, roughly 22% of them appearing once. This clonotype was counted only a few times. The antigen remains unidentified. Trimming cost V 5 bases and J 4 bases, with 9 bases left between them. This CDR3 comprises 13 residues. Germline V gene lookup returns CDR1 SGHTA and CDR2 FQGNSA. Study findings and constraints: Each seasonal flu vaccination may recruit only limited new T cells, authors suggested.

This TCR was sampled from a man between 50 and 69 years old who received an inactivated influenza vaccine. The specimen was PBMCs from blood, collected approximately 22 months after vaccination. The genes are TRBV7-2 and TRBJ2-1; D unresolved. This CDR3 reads CASSSMGYNEQFF. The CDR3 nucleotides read TGTGCCAGCAGCAGTATGGGGTACAATGAGCAGTTCTTC. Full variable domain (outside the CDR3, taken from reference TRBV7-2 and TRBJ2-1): GAGVSQSPSNKVTEKGKDVELRCDPISGHTALYWYRQSLGQGLEFLIYFQGNSAPDKSGLPSDRFSAERTGGSVSTLTIQRTQQEDSAVYLCASSSMGYNEQFFGPGTRLTVL.